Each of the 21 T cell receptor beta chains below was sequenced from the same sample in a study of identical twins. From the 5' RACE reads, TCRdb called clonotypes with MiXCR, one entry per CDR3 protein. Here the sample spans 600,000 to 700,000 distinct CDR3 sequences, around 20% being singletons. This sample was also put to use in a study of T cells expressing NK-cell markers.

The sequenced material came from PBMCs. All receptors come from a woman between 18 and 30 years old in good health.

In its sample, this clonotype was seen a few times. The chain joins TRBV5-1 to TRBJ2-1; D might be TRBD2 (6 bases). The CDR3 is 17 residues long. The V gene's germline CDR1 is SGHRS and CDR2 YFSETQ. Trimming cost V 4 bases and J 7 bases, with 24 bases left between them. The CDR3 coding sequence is TGCGCCAGCAGCCCGGCGTGGGGGGTTATCTCGGATAATGAGCAGTTCTTC. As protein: CASSPAWGVISDNEQFF.

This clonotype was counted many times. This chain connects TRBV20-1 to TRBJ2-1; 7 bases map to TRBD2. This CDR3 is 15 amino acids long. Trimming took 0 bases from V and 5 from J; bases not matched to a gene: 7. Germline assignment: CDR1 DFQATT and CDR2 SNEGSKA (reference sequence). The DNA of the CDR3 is TGCAGTGCTAGAGAGGGGGGGGGGAGACACAATGAGCAGTTCTTC. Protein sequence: CSAREGGGRHNEQFF.

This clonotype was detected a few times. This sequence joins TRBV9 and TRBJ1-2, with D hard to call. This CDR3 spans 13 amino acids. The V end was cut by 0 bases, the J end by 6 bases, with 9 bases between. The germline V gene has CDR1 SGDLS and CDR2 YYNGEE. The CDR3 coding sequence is TGTGCCAGCAGCGTAGGAACTGCGAATGGCTACACCTTC. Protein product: CASSVGTANGYTF.

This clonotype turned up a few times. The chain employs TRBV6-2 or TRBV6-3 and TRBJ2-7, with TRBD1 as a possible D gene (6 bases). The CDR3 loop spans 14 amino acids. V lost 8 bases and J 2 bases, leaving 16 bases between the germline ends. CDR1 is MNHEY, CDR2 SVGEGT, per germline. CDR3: CASFLGAGAYEQYF. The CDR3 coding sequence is TGTGCCAGCTTCCTGGGGGCTGGGGCCTACGAGCAGTACTTC.

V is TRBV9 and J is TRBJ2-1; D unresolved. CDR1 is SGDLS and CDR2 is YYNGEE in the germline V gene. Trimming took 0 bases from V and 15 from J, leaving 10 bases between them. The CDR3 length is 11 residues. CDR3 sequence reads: CASSVDSVMFF. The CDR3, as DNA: TGTGCCAGCAGCGTAGATAGTGTGATGTTCTTC.

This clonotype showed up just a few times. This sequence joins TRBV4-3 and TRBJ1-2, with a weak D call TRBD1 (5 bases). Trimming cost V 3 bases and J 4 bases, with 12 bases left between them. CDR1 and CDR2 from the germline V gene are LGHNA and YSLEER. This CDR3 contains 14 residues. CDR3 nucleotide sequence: TGCGCCAGCAGCCAGTCAAGGCAGGGCTATGGCTACACCTTC. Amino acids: CASSQSRQGYGYTF.

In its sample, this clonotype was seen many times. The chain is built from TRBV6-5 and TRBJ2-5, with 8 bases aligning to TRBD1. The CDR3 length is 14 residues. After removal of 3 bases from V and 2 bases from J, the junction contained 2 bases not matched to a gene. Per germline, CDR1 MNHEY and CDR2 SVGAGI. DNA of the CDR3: TGTGCCAGCAGTTATCAGGGGGCGCAAGAGACCCAGTACTTC. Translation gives CASSYQGAQETQYF.

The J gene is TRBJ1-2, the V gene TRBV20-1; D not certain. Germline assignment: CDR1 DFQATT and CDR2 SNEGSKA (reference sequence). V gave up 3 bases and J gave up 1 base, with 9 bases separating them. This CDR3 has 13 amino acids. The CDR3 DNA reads TGCAGTGCTAGGGGCCGTCATAACTATGGCTACACCTTC. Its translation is CSARGRHNYGYTF.

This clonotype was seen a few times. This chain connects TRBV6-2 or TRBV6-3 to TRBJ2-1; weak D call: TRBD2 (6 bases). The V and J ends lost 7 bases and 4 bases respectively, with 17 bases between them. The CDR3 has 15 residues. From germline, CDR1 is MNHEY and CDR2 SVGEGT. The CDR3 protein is CASTRPGGGYNEQFF. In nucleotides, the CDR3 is TGTGCCAGCACCCGCCCCGGAGGAGGGTACAATGAGCAGTTCTTC.

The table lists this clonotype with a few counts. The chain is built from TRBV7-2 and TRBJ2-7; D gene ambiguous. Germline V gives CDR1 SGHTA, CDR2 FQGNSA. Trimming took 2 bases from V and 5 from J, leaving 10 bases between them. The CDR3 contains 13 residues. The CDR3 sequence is CASSLIQRNEQYF. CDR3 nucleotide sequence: TGTGCCAGCAGCTTAATACAGCGCAACGAGCAGTACTTC.

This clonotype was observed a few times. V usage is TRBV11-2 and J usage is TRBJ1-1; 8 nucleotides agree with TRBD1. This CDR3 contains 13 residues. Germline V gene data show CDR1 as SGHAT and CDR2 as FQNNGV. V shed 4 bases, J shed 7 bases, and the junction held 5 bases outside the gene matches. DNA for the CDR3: TGTGCCAGCAGCTCCGACAGGGGCGGTGAAGCTTTCTTT. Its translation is CASSSDRGGEAFF.

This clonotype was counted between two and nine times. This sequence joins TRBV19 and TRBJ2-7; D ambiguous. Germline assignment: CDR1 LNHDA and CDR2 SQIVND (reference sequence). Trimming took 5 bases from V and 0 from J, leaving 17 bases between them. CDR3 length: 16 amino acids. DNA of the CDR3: TGTGCCAGTAGTCGTTCCCTCACCACGAGCTCCTACGAGCAGTACTTC. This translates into CASSRSLTTSSYEQYF. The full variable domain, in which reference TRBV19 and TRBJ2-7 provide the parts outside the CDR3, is DGGITQSPKYLFRKEGQNVTLSCEQNLNHDAMYWYRQDPGQGLRLIYYSQIVNDFQKGDIAEGYSVSREKKESFPLTVTSAQKNPTAFYLCASSRSLTTSSYEQYFGPGTRLTVT.

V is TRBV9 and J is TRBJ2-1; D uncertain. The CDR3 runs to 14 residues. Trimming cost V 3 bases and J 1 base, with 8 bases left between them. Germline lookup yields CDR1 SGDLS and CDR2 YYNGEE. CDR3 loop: CASSADQSYNEQFF. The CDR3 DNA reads TGTGCCAGCAGCGCAGACCAATCCTACAATGAGCAGTTCTTC.

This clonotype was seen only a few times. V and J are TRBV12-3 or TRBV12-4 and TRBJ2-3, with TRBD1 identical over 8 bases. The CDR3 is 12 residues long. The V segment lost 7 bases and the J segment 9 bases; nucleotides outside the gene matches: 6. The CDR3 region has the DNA TGTGCCAGCACCAGAGACAGGGGAACGCAGTATTTT. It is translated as CASTRDRGTQYF.

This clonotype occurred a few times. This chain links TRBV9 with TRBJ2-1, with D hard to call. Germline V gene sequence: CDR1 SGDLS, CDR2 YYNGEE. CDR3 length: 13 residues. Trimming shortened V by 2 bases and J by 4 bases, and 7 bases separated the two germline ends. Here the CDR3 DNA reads TGTGCCAGCAGCGTGAGCCAATACAATGAGCAGTTCTTC. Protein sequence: CASSVSQYNEQFF.

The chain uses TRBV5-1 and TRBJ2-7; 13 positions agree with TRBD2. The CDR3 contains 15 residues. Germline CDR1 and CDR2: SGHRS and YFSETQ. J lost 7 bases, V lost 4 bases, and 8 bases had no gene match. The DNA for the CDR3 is TGCGCCAGCAGCCGTGGGACTAGCGGGGCTCGGGAGCAGTACTTC. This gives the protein CASSRGTSGAREQYF.

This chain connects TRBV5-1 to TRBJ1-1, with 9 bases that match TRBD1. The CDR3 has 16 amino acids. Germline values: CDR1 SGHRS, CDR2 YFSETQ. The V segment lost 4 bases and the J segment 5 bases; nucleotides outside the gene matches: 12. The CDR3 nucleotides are TGCGCCAGCAGCGGAACAGGGGGCGTAGGTTCTACTGAAGCTTTCTTT. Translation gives CASSGTGGVGSTEAFF.

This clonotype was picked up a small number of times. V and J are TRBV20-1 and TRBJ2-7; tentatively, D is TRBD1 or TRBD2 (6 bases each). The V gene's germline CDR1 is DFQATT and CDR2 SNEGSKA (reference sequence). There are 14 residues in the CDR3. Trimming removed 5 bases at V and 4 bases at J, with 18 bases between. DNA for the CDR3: TGCAGTGCTCGGGGGCGACGCGAAACATACGAGCAGTACTTC. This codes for CSARGRRETYEQYF.

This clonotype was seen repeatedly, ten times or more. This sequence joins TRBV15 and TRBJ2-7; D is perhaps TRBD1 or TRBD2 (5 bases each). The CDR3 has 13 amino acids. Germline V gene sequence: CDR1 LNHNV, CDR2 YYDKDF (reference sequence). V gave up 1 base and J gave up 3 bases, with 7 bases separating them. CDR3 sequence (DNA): TGTGCCACCAGCAGAGCGAGGGGCTACGAGCAGTACTTC. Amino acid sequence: CATSRARGYEQYF.

The CDR3 region has the DNA TGTGCCACCAGCAGTACCACAGGGGGAAGAAACACCATATATTTT. Translation: CATSSTTGGRNTIYF. This chain joins TRBV15 and TRBJ1-3, with 8 bases lining up with TRBD1. Germline CDR1 LNHNV, CDR2 YYDKDF (reference sequence). J lost 5 bases, V lost 3 bases, and 6 bases had no gene match. CDR3 length equals 15 residues.

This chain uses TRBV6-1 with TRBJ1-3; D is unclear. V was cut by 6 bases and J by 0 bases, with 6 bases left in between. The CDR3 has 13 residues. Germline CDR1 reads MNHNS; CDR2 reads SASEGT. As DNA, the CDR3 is TGTGCCAGCAGCGCCAGCTCTGGAAACACCATATATTTT. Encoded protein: CASSASSGNTIYF.